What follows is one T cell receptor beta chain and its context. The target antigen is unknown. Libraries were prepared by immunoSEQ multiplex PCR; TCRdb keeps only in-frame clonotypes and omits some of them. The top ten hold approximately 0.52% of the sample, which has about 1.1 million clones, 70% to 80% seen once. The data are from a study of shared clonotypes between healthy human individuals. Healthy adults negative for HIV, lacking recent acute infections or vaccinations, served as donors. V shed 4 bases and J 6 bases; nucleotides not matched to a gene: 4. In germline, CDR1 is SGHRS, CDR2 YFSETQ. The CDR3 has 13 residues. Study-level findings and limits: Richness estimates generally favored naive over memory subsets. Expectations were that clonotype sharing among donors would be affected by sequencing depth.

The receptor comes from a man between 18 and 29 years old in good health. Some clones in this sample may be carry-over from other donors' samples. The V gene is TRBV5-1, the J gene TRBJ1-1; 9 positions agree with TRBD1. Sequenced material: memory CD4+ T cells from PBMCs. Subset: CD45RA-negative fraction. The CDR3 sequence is CASSTQGAAEAFF. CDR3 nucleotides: TGCGCCAGCAGCACACAGGGGGCCGCTGAAGCTTTCTTT.